This section outlines one T cell receptor beta chain sequence together with its context. The sample originates from a study of STAT5B mutations in CD4+ large granular lymphocyte leukemia. Assay: immunoSEQ multiplex PCR; the TCRdb copy retains only in-frame clones and omits some. Of around 50,000 clones in the sample, 80% to 85% were seen once. Germline CDR1 and CDR2: SNHLY and FYNNEI. The V end lost 8 bases, the J end lost 4 bases, and 10 bases lay between the germline ends. The CDR3 is made up of 12 amino acids. This chain joins TRBV2 and TRBJ2-3, with D possibly TRBD2 on 5 matching bases. This TCR was recovered from a human donor in good health. Sample: CD4+ T cells from blood buffy coats. The CDR3 here is CASVASADTQYF. CDR3 in DNA: TGTGCCAGCGTAGCGAGCGCAGATACGCAGTATTTT.